The T cell receptor beta chain under discussion was sequenced for a study of T cell changes during pregnancy in multiple sclerosis. The CDR3 extends over 16 amino acids. Deletions cut 1 base from V and 0 bases from J, with 12 bases between. Germline V lookup: CDR1 SEHNR, CDR2 FQNEAQ (reference sequence). The repertoire was sequenced with immunoSEQ multiplex PCR; TCRdb's copy has only in-frame clones and lacks some. The table has some 54,000 clones, 94% seen once. The sequencing used CD8+ T cells from peripheral blood mononuclear cells, collected in the third trimester of pregnancy. This receptor was obtained from a female donor with multiple sclerosis, enrolled in a pregnancy study. The rearrangement uses TRBV7-9 and TRBJ2-5; D might be TRBD2 (6 bases). The DNA of the CDR3 is TGTGCCAGCAGCTTAGGGGCTAGCGCGGACCAAGAGACCCAGTACTTC. It encodes CASSLGASADQETQYF.